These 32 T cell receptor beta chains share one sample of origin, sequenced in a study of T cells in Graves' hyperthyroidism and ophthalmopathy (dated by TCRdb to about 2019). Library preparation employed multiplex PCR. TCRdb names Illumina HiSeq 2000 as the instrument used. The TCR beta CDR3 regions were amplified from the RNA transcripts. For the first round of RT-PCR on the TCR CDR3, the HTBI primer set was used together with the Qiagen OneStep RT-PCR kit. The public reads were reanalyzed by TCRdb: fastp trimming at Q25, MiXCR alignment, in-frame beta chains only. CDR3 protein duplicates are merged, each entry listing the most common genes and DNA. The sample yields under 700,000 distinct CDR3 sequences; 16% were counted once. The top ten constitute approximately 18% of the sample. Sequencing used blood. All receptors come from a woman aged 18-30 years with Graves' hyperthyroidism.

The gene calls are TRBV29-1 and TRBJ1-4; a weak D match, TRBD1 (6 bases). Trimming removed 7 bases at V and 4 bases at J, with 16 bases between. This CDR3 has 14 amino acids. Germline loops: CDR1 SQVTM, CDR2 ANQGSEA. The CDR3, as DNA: TGCAGCGCCACGACAGGAGGACGTAATGAAAAACTGTTTTTT. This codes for CSATTGGRNEKLFF.

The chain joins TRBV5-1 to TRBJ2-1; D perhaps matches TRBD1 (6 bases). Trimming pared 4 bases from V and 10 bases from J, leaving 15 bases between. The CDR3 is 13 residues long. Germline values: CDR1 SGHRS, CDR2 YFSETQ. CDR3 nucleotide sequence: TGCGCCAGCAGCGATCCCAGGGGTAGGGAGCAGTTCTTC. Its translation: CASSDPRGREQFF.

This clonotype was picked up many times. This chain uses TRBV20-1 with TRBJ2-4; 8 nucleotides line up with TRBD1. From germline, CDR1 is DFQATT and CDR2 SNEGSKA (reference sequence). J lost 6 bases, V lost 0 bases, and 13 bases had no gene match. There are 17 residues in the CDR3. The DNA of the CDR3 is TGCAGTGCTAGAGATCGCCAGGGGACAGGTCGGGGAAACATTCAGTACTTC. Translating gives CSARDRQGTGRGNIQYF.

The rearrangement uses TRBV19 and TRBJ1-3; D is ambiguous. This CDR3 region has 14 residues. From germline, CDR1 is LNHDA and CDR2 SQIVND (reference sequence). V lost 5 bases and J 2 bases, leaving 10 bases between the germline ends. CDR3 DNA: TGTGCCAGTAGTCCGCCCGGTGCTGGAAACACCATATATTTT. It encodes CASSPPGAGNTIYF.

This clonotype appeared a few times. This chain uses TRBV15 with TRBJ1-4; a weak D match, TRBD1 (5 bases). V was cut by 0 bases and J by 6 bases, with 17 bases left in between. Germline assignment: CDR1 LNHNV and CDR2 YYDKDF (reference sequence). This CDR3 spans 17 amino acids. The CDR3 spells CATSRDLYQGGDEKLFF. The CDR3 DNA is TGTGCCACCAGCAGAGATCTATATCAGGGAGGGGATGAAAAACTGTTTTTT.

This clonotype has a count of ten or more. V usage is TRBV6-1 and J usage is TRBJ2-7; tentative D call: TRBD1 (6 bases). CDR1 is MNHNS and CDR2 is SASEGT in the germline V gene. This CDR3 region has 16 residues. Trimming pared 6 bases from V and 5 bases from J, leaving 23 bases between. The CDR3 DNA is TGTGCCAGCAGCAAAAGCTCGATTAACAGGGTCCACGAGCAGTACTTC. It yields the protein CASSKSSINRVHEQYF.

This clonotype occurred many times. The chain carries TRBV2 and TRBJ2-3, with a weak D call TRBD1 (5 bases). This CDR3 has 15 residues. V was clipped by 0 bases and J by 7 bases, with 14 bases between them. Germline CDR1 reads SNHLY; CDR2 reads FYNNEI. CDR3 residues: CASSEARGSMNTQYF. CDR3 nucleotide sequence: TGTGCCAGCAGTGAAGCTAGGGGAAGTATGAATACGCAGTATTTT.

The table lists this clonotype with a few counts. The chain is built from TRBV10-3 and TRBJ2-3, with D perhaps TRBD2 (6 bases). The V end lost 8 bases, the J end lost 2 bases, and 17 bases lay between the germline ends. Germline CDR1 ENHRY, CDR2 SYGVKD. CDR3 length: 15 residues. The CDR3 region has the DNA TGTGCCATCCACGATATAGCGGACAACACAGATACGCAGTATTTT. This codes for CAIHDIADNTDTQYF.

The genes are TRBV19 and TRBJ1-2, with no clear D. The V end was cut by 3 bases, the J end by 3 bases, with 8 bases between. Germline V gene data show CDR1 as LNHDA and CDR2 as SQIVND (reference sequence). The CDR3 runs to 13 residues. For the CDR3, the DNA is TGTGCCAGTAGTATCATCCGAGACTATGGCTACACCTTC. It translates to CASSIIRDYGYTF.

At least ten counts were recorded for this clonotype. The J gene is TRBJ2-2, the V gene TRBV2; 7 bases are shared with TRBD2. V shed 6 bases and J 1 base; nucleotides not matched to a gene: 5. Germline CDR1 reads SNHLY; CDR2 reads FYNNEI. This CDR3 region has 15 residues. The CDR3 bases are TGTGCCAGCAGGGAACTAGCGCAGAACACCGGGGAGCTGTTTTTT. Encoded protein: CASRELAQNTGELFF.

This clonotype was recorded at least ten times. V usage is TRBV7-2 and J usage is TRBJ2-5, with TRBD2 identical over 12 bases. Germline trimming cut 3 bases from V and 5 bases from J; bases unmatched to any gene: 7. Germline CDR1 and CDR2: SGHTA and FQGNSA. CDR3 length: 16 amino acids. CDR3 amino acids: CASSLRTSGMGETQYF. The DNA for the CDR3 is TGTGCCAGCAGCTTGCGGACTAGCGGGATGGGCGAGACCCAGTACTTC.

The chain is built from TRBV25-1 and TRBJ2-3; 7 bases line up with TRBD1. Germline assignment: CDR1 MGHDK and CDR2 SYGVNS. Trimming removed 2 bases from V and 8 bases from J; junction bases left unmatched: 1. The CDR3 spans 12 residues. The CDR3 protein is CASSETGATQYF. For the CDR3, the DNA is TGTGCCAGCAGTGAAACAGGGGCTACGCAGTATTTT.

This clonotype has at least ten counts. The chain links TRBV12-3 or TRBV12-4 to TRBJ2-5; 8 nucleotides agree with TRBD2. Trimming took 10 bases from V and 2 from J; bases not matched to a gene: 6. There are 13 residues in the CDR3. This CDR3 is CANGGGPQETQYF. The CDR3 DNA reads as TGTGCCAACGGGGGGGGACCACAAGAGACCCAGTACTTC.

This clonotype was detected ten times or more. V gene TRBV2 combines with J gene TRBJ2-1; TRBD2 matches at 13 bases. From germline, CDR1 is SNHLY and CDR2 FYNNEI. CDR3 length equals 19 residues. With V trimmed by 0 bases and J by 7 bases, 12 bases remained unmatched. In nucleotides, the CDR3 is TGTGCCAGCAGTGAAGCCAGACTAGCGGGAGGTATTTTGTCTAATGAGCAGTTCTTC. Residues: CASSEARLAGGILSNEQFF.

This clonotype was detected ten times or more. CDR3 DNA sequence: TGTGCCAGCAGCTTTTTCGGGGAGCAGTACTTC. It translates to CASSFFGEQYF. This rearrangement joins TRBV11-3 to TRBJ2-7; D remains unclear. Trimming pared 3 bases from V and 7 bases from J, leaving 7 bases between. The germline V gene has CDR1 SGHNT and CDR2 YENEEA. The length of the CDR3 is 11 residues.

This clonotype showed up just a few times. DNA for the CDR3: TGTGCCAGCAGTGAAACGGGGGCACACCCCTACAATGAGCAGTTCTTC. This gives the protein CASSETGAHPYNEQFF. This chain joins TRBV6-1 and TRBJ2-1, with D possibly being TRBD1 or TRBD2 (6 bases each). V lost 2 bases, J lost 2 bases, and 13 bases lay in between. This CDR3 is built from 16 residues. The germline V gene has CDR1 MNHNS and CDR2 SASEGT.

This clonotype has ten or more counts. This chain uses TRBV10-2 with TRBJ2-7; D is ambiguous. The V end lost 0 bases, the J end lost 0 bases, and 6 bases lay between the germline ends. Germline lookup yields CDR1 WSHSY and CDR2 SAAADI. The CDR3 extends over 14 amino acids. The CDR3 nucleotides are TGCGCCAGCAGTGAGTCGGAAGTCTCCTACGAGCAGTACTTC. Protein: CASSESEVSYEQYF.

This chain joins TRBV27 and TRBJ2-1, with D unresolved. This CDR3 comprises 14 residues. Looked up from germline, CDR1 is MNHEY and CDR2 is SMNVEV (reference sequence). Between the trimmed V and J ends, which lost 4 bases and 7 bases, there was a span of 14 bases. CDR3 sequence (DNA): TGTGCCAGCAGTTGGGTTGGGGATGGGAATGAGCAGTTCTTC. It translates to CASSWVGDGNEQFF.

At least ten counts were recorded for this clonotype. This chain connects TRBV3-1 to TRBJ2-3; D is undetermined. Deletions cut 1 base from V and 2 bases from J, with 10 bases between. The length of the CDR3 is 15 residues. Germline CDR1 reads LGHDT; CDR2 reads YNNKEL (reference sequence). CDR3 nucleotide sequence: TGTGCCAGCAGCCAAGGGGCCATATACACAGATACGCAGTATTTT. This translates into CASSQGAIYTDTQYF.

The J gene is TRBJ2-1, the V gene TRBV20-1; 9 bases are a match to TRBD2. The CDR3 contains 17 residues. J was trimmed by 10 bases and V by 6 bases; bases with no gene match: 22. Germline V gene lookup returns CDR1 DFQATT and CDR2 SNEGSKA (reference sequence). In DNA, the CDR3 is TGCAGTGCGAGACCAAAAACCGGGACTAGCAGCTCCTACGAGCAGTTCTTC. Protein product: CSARPKTGTSSSYEQFF.

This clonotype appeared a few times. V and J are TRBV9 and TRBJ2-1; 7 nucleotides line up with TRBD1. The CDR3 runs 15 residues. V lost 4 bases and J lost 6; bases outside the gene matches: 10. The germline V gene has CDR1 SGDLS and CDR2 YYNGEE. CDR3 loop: CASSYQGVAGNEQFF. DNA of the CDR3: TGTGCCAGCAGCTATCAGGGGGTAGCTGGCAATGAGCAGTTCTTC.

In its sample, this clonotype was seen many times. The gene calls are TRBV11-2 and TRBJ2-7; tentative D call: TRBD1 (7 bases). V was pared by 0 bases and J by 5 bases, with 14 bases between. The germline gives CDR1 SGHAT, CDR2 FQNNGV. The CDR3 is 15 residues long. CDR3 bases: TGTGCCAGCAGCTTAGAGGGGCGCAGGGGGGACGAGCAGTACTTC. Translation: CASSLEGRRGDEQYF. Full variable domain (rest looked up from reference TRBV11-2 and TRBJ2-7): EAGVAQSPRYKIIEKRQSVAFWCNPISGHATLYWYQQILGQGPKLLIQFQNNGVVDDSQLPKDRFSAERLKGVDSTLKIQPAKLEDSAVYLCASSLEGRRGDEQYFGPGTRLTVT.

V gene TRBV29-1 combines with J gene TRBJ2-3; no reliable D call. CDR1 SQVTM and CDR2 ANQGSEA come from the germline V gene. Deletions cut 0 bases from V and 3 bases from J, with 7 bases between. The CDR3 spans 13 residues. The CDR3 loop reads CSVEDRRTDTQYF. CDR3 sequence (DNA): TGCAGCGTTGAAGATCGTCGGACAGATACGCAGTATTTT.

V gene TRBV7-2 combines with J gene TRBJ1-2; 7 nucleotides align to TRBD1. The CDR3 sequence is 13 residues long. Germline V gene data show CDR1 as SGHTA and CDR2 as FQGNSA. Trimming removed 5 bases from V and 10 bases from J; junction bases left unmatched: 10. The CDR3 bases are TGTGCCAGCAGCACCGACAGGGAGGGGGTCTACACCTTC. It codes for CASSTDREGVYTF.

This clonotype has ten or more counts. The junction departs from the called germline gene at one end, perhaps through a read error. This CDR3 is CASRQVNTEAFF. Here the CDR3 DNA reads TGTGCCAGCAGACAAGTGAACACTGAAGCTTTCTTT. The genes are TRBV3-1 and TRBJ1-1; no firm D call. CDR3 length equals 12 residues. Germline V gives CDR1 LGHDT, CDR2 YNNKEL (reference sequence).

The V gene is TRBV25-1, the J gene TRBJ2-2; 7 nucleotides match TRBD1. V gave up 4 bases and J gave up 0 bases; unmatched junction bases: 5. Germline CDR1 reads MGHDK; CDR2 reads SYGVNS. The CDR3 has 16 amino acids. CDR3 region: CASSGRQGSNTGELFF. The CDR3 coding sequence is TGTGCCAGCAGTGGGCGACAGGGATCGAACACCGGGGAGCTGTTTTTT.

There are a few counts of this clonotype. The CDR3 nucleotides read TGTGCCAGCAGTTTGGGGCCCGGTCCAGGGTCGGGCGAAAAACTGTTTTTT. Protein: CASSLGPGPGSGEKLFF. This chain joins TRBV28 and TRBJ1-4; D is possibly TRBD1 (5 bases). The length of the CDR3 is 17 residues. Germline assignment: CDR1 MDHEN and CDR2 SYDVKM. V dropped 3 bases and J dropped 8 bases, with 22 bases sitting between them.

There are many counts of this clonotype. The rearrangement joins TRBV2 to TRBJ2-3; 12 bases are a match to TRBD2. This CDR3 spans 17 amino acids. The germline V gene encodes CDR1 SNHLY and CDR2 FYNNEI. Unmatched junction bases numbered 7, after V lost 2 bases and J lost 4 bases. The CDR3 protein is CASSELAGGPLADTQYF. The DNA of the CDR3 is TGTGCCAGCAGTGAACTAGCGGGGGGGCCGCTGGCAGATACGCAGTATTTT.

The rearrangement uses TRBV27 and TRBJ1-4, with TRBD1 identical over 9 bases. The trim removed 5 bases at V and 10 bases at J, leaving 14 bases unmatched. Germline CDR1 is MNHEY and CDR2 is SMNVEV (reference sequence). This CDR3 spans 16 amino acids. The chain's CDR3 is CASSQTQTGGSGKLFF. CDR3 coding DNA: TGTGCCAGCAGTCAAACGCAGACAGGGGGGTCGGGAAAACTGTTTTTT.

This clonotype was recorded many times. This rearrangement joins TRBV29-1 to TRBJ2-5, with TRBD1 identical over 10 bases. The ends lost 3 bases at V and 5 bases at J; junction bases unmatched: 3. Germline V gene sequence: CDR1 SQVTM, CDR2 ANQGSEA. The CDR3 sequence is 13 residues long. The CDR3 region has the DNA TGCAGCGTTGAGGGGACAGGGGTGGAGACCCAGTACTTC. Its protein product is CSVEGTGVETQYF.

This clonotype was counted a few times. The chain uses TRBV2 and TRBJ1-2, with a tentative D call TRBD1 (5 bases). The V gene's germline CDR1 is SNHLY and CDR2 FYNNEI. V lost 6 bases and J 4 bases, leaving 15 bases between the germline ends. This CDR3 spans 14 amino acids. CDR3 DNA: TGTGCCAGCAGCGCGGGGGATTCCCCCTATGGCTACACCTTC. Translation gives CASSAGDSPYGYTF.

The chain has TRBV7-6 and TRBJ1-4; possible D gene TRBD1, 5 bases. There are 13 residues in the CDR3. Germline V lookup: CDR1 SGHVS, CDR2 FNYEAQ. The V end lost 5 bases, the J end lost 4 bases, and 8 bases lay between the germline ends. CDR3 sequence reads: CASSRQINEKLFF. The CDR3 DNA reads TGTGCCAGCAGCAGACAGATTAATGAAAAACTGTTTTTT.